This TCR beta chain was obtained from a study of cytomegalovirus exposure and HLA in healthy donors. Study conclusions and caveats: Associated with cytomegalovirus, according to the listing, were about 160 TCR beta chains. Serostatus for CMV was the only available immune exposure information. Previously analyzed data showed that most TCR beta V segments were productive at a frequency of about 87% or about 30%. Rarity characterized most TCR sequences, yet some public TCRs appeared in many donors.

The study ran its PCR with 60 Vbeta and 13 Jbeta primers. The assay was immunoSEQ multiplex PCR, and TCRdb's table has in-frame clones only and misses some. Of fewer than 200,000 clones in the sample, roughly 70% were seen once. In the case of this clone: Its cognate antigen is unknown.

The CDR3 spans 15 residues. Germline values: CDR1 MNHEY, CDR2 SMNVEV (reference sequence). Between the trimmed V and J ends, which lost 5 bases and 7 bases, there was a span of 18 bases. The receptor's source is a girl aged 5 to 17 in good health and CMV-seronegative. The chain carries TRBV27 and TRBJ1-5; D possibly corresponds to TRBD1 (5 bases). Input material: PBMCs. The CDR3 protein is CASSPTPGRAQPQHF. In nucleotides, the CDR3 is TGTGCCAGCAGTCCCACCCCCGGCAGGGCCCAGCCCCAGCATTTT.